The entry that follows covers one TCR beta chain sequence. PCR involved 60 Vbeta and 13 Jbeta primers. Repertoires were generated with immunoSEQ multiplex PCR, while TCRdb's copy carries only in-frame clones and drops some. The data show about 200,000 clones, roughly 80% seen once. This sample is drawn from a study of cytomegalovirus exposure and HLA in healthy donors. Losses at the gene ends were 3 bases for V and 2 bases for J; bases not matched to a gene: 5. The CDR3 totals 14 residues. Germline CDR1 is SGHNT and CDR2 is YYREEE (reference sequence). This clonotype originated in a man aged 25-40 years in good health and CMV-seronegative. The sample comprised PBMCs. The V gene is TRBV5-4, the J gene TRBJ2-7; TRBD2 matches at 7 bases. Written as DNA, the CDR3 is TGTGCCAGCAGCTACGGACTAGTGACCTACGAGCAGTACTTC. This gives the protein CASSYGLVTYEQYF.